A single sample gave rise to the 30 T cell receptor beta chains below, sequenced in a study of T cell responses to AZD1222 COVID-19 vaccine (dated by TCRdb to about 2021). The label giving this sample's time point can be read as: about 28 days (+/-7) after the second vaccine dose. Libraries were prepared through the immunoSEQ multiplex PCR assay. TCRdb stores this immuneACCESS table with in-frame sequences only. Part of the clones is absent; in the studies checked, under half of the shortfall reflects unresolved V genes, and no reason is known for the rest. This sample comprises 120,000 to 150,000 clones, 92% of them detected only once. Approximately 3.7% of the sample is taken by the ten largest. This sample comprised peripheral blood, obtained 28 days after the second AZD1222 dose. The receptors shown here come from an adult who received the AZD1222 COVID-19 vaccine.

The rearrangement uses TRBV3-1 (or the pseudogene TRBV3-2) and TRBJ2-2, with 12 bases aligning to TRBD2. Germline loops: CDR1 LGHDT, CDR2 YNNKEL (reference sequence). Losses at the gene ends were 6 bases for V and 7 bases for J; bases not matched to a gene: 3. CDR3 length: 14 amino acids. The CDR3 here is CASRTSGGHGELFF. Here the CDR3 DNA reads TGTGCCAGCAGGACTAGCGGGGGACACGGGGAGCTGTTTTTT.

This clone was detected only once. This chain connects TRBV7-2 to TRBJ1-1; D is unresolved. CDR1 SGHTA and CDR2 FQGNSA come from the germline V gene. V was cut by 5 bases and J by 0 bases, with 10 bases left in between. The CDR3 consists of 14 residues. The CDR3 loop reads CASSQQQMNTEAFF. DNA of the CDR3: TGTGCCAGCAGCCAACAACAGATGAACACTGAAGCTTTCTTT.

This rearrangement joins TRBV4-3 to TRBJ2-1; TRBD2 agrees at 12 bases. This CDR3 has 19 residues. Trimming at V came to 1 base and at J to 5 bases, leaving 12 bases not matched to a gene. Germline CDR1 reads LGHNA; CDR2 reads YSLEER. In DNA, the CDR3 is TGCGCCAGCAGCCAAGTGCATCCGGGACTAGCGGGTTCCGACAATGAGCAGTTCTTC. It codes for CASSQVHPGLAGSDNEQFF.

CDR3 in DNA: TGTGCCAGCAGTGAAGCATCCGGACACACTGAAGCTTTCTTT. This sequence encodes CASSEASGHTEAFF. V and J are TRBV6-1 and TRBJ1-1, with D uncertain. CDR3 length equals 14 residues. CDR1 is MNHNS and CDR2 is SASEGT in the germline V gene. The V gene lost 0 bases and the J gene lost 3 bases, with 8 bases spanning the gap.

This rearrangement joins TRBV3-1 (or the pseudogene TRBV3-2) to TRBJ1-1; no reliable D call. The germline gives CDR1 LGHDT, CDR2 YNNKEL (reference sequence). V was cut by 2 bases and J by 8 bases, with 18 bases left in between. This CDR3 is 15 amino acids long. CDR3 DNA: TGTGCCAGCAGCCAACTAGCTCGGCGGGGAGAAGAAGCTTTCTTT. Its translation is CASSQLARRGEEAFF.

The table lists this clone with a count of one. The V call is TRBV6-5, the J call TRBJ1-5, with D perhaps matching TRBD1 (6 bases). Germline CDR1 and CDR2: MNHEY and SVGAGI. CDR3 length equals 13 residues. V gave up 7 bases and J gave up 6 bases, with 13 bases separating them. The CDR3 here is CASKPGGSQPQHF. CDR3 coding DNA: TGTGCCAGCAAGCCGGGGGGCAGTCAGCCCCAGCATTTT.

This chain's CDR3 is CASSLTSGESLAEQYF. CDR3 DNA: TGTGCCAGCAGTTTGACTAGCGGGGAGTCCCTAGCCGAGCAGTACTTC. The gene calls are TRBV6-5 and TRBJ2-7, with TRBD2 identical over 11 bases. Trimming at V came to 4 bases and at J to 6 bases, leaving 11 bases not matched to a gene. Germline V lookup: CDR1 MNHEY, CDR2 SVGAGI. This CDR3 comprises 16 residues.

J is TRBJ1-2 and V is TRBV5-6; no reliable D call. Germline-derived CDR1 and CDR2 are SGHDT and YYEEEE. The CDR3 loop spans 14 amino acids. The V gene lost 0 bases and the J gene lost 0 bases, with 6 bases spanning the gap. CDR3 in DNA: TGTGCCAGCAGCTTGGGCGCGGCTAACTATGGCTACACCTTC. Translating it yields CASSLGAANYGYTF.

The chain links TRBV6-6 to TRBJ2-7, with 9 positions matching TRBD2. This CDR3 spans 15 amino acids. Germline V gene data show CDR1 as MNHNY and CDR2 as SVGAGI (reference sequence). J lost 5 bases, V lost 6 bases, and 11 bases had no gene match. The chain's CDR3 is CASSRLAGGPNEQYF. DNA for the CDR3: TGTGCCAGCAGCCGCCTCGCGGGAGGGCCTAACGAGCAGTACTTC.

This sequence joins TRBV4-3 and TRBJ1-1; D is undetermined. V dropped 1 base and J dropped 2 bases, with 17 bases sitting between them. Germline CDR1 reads LGHNA; CDR2 reads YSLEER. This CDR3 comprises 17 residues. The CDR3 sequence: CASSQVLGLSPNTEAFF. Here the CDR3 DNA reads TGCGCCAGCAGCCAAGTTCTTGGTCTTAGTCCCAACACTGAAGCTTTCTTT.

The rearrangement uses TRBV7-2 and TRBJ2-5; 8 bases line up with TRBD1. Unmatched junction bases numbered 8, after V lost 3 bases and J lost 5 bases. Per germline, CDR1 SGHTA and CDR2 FQGNSA. The CDR3 runs to 15 residues. The CDR3 region has the DNA TGTGCCAGCAGCTTCTCGACAGGGGCCCTGGAGACCCAGTACTTC. As protein: CASSFSTGALETQYF.

V is TRBV27 and J is TRBJ2-1, with D hard to call. The CDR3 length is 12 residues. V lost 2 bases and J lost 4, with 3 bases in between. The V gene's germline CDR1 is MNHEY and CDR2 SMNVEV (reference sequence). CDR3: CASSLGYNEQFF. DNA for the CDR3: TGTGCCAGCAGTTTAGGGTACAATGAGCAGTTCTTC.

The gene calls are TRBV7-2 and TRBJ2-1; no definite D call. V shed 5 bases and J shed 6 bases, with 20 bases lying between them. In germline, CDR1 is SGHTA, CDR2 FQGNSA. The CDR3 totals 16 residues. The CDR3 DNA reads TGTGCCAGCAGCGCTCTTAGTGGTAAGCCCAGCAATGAGCAGTTCTTC. Amino acid sequence: CASSALSGKPSNEQFF.

J is TRBJ1-5 and V is TRBV27, with no clear D. The germline V and J ends were trimmed by 3 bases and 6 bases, with 9 bases remaining between them. In germline, CDR1 is MNHEY, CDR2 SMNVEV (reference sequence). CDR3 length equals 13 residues. CDR3 amino acids: CASSFMGAQPQHF. The CDR3 DNA reads as TGTGCCAGCAGTTTTATGGGAGCTCAGCCCCAGCATTTT.

This clone was seen only once. This sequence joins TRBV2 and TRBJ2-5; tentatively, D is TRBD1 (6 bases). CDR1 and CDR2 from the germline V gene are SNHLY and FYNNEI. Trimming left V 3 bases short and J 0 bases short, with 11 bases between. The CDR3 length is 15 residues. CDR3 amino acids: CASSEQGPDQETQYF. In nucleotides, the CDR3 is TGTGCCAGCAGTGAGCAGGGGCCCGACCAAGAGACCCAGTACTTC.

The genes are TRBV11-3 and TRBJ2-7; 9 bases match TRBD2. Trimming took 0 bases from V and 6 from J; bases not matched to a gene: 6. The CDR3 is made up of 15 amino acids. Germline V CDR1 and CDR2: SGHNT, YENEEA. The CDR3 is CASSLDRGLASEQYF. The CDR3 DNA sequence: TGTGCCAGCAGCTTAGATCGGGGACTAGCCTCCGAGCAGTACTTC.

The chain is built from TRBV4-2 and TRBJ2-7; TRBD1 is a possible D gene (6 bases). Trimming stripped 2 bases from V and 3 bases from J, with 17 bases between. In germline, CDR1 is LGHNA, CDR2 YNFKEQ. This CDR3 has 16 residues. CDR3 residues: CASSQRGQSSHYEQYF. Written as DNA, the CDR3 is TGTGCCAGCAGCCAACGCGGACAGAGTTCCCACTACGAGCAGTACTTC.

The V call is TRBV29-1, the J call TRBJ2-1; 12 positions agree with TRBD2. Looked up from germline, CDR1 is SQVTM and CDR2 is ANQGSEA. V shed 4 bases and J 8 bases; nucleotides not matched to a gene: 15. This CDR3 contains 17 residues. CDR3 DNA sequence: TGCAGCGTTGGCCCCGGCATACCTAGCGGGGGGGGCGATGAGCAGTTCTTC. Its translation: CSVGPGIPSGGGDEQFF.

This chain links TRBV11-3 with TRBJ2-1; D possibly uses TRBD1 or TRBD2 (5 bases each). The V gene's germline CDR1 is SGHNT and CDR2 YENEEA. The CDR3 is 15 amino acids. With 1 base removed from V and 10 bases from J, the gap between germline ends came to 17 bases. CDR3 in amino acids: CASSLVPGPEEEQFF. The CDR3 nucleotides read TGTGCCAGCAGCTTAGTCCCGGGGCCGGAGGAGGAGCAGTTCTTC.

This chain uses TRBV6-2 or TRBV6-3 with TRBJ1-2; D not certain. CDR3 size: 13 residues. Per germline, CDR1 MNHEY and CDR2 SVGEGT. V shed 0 bases and J shed 5 bases, with 7 bases lying between them. CDR3 bases: TGTGCCAGCAGTTACTCGCCACCTTATGGCTACACCTTC. Its translation: CASSYSPPYGYTF.

The gene calls are TRBV20-1 and TRBJ2-1; possible D gene TRBD1, 5 bases. Germline CDR1 reads DFQATT; CDR2 reads SNEGSKA (reference sequence). The CDR3 sequence is 11 residues long. V was cut by 3 bases and J by 8 bases, with 8 bases left in between. The CDR3 loop is CSASRGDEQFF. In DNA form, the CDR3 reads TGCAGTGCTAGTAGGGGCGATGAGCAGTTCTTC.

This chain connects TRBV7-2 to TRBJ1-1, with 7 bases matching TRBD1. This CDR3 has 16 residues. The V gene's germline CDR1 is SGHTA and CDR2 FQGNSA. J was trimmed by 0 bases and V by 5 bases; bases with no gene match: 9. The chain's CDR3 is CASSQQGVPLNTEAFF. CDR3 nucleotide sequence: TGTGCCAGCAGCCAGCAGGGGGTTCCCCTGAACACTGAAGCTTTCTTT. The variable domain in full, with the rest retrieved from reference TRBV7-2 and TRBJ1-1, is GAGVSQSPSNKVTEKGKDVELRCDPISGHTALYWYRQSLGQGLEFLIYFQGNSAPDKSGLPSDRFSAERTGGSVSTLTIQRTQQEDSAVYLCASSQQGVPLNTEAFFGQGTRLTVV.

The rearrangement joins TRBV9 to TRBJ1-6; D is unresolved. CDR3 size: 14 residues. V lost 0 bases, J lost 5 bases, and 6 bases lay in between. CDR1 is SGDLS, CDR2 YYNGEE, per germline. CDR3 residues: CASSVVGNNSPLHF. The CDR3 DNA follows: TGTGCCAGCAGCGTAGTGGGGAATAATTCACCCCTCCACTTT.

V usage is TRBV2 and J usage is TRBJ2-7, with 8 nucleotides matching TRBD2. V lost 1 base and J lost 7; bases outside the gene matches: 9. CDR1 is SNHLY and CDR2 is FYNNEI in the germline V gene. There are 15 residues in the CDR3. CDR3: CASSEVRLAGNEQYF. The CDR3 coding sequence is TGTGCCAGCAGTGAAGTGCGCCTAGCGGGTAATGAGCAGTACTTC.

V usage is TRBV4-2 and J usage is TRBJ2-1, with 12 nucleotides matching TRBD2. With 2 bases clipped from V and 4 bases from J, the junction kept 6 bases outside the gene matches. Germline CDR1 and CDR2: LGHNA and YNFKEQ. This CDR3 spans 17 amino acids. The CDR3 loop reads CASSQRLAGVGYNEQFF. The DNA of the CDR3 is TGTGCCAGCAGCCAAAGACTAGCGGGGGTAGGGTACAATGAGCAGTTCTTC.

The chain links TRBV2 to TRBJ1-2; possibly TRBD1 for D (6 bases). The V end was cut by 8 bases, the J end by 4 bases, with 20 bases between. Germline values: CDR1 SNHLY, CDR2 FYNNEI. CDR3 size: 15 residues. The CDR3 loop is CASAYPWGGSYGYTF. CDR3 nucleotides: TGTGCCAGCGCATACCCTTGGGGGGGCAGCTATGGCTACACCTTC.

The chain carries TRBV25-1 and TRBJ1-2; D call uncertain. The ends were cut back, 8 bases at V and 10 bases at J, with 26 bases in the middle. There are 15 residues in the CDR3. The V gene's germline CDR1 is MGHDK and CDR2 SYGVNS. The CDR3, as DNA: TGTGCCAGCCATAAAGGAGCTTCCCTCTATGGTGACTACACCTTC. Translating gives CASHKGASLYGDYTF.

V is TRBV9 and J is TRBJ2-5; 10 bases agree with TRBD2. The CDR3 length is 16 residues. Germline V gene lookup returns CDR1 SGDLS and CDR2 YYNGEE. V lost 0 bases and J lost 2; bases outside the gene matches: 4. The CDR3 DNA is TGTGCCAGCAGCGTAGGGGCTAGCGGGAGTCAAGAGACCCAGTACTTC. As protein: CASSVGASGSQETQYF.

V is TRBV3-1 (or the pseudogene TRBV3-2) and J is TRBJ2-3; D is ambiguous. CDR3 size: 13 residues. The germline V gene has CDR1 LGHDT and CDR2 YNNKEL (reference sequence). Trimming cost V 6 bases and J 1 base, with 8 bases left between them. CDR3 protein: CASRFSGTDTQYF. CDR3 bases: TGTGCCAGCAGATTCAGCGGCACAGATACGCAGTATTTT.

The chain uses TRBV5-1 and TRBJ2-2, with 10 bases fitting TRBD2. The length of the CDR3 is 17 residues. CDR1 is SGHRS, CDR2 YFSETQ, per germline. V trimming: 5 bases; J trimming: 3 bases; junction bases outside the gene matches: 10. The CDR3 is CASSTTSSGRDTGELFF. The CDR3 coding sequence is TGCGCCAGCAGTACAACCTCCAGCGGGAGGGACACCGGGGAGCTGTTTTTT.